One sample yielded the 6 T cell receptor beta chains listed below, sequenced in a study of blood T cell repertoires in COVID-19. Using immunoSEQ multiplex PCR, the repertoire was profiled, and TCRdb retains in-frame clones only, with some absent. The sample includes about 25,000 clones, 85% to 90% of them seen just once. The sequenced material came from peripheral blood. Source of these receptors: a man between 70 and 80 years old with active COVID-19.

The V call is TRBV9, the J call TRBJ1-6; 9 bases fit TRBD1. The CDR3 contains 15 residues. Unmatched junction bases numbered 4, after V lost 0 bases and J lost 9 bases. Germline-derived CDR1 and CDR2 are SGDLS and YYNGEE. The CDR3 bases are TGTGCCAGCAGCGTAGGGGGGACAGGGACTTCACCCCTCCACTTT. Translating gives CASSVGGTGTSPLHF. Variable domain in full (rest from reference TRBV9 and TRBJ1-6): DSGVTQTPKHLITATGQRVTLRCSPRSGDLSVYWYQQSLDQGLQFLIQYYNGEERAKGNILERFSAQQFPDLHSELNLSSLELGDSALYFCASSVGGTGTSPLHFGNGTRLTVT.

The J gene is TRBJ1-5, the V gene TRBV28; weak D call: TRBD1 (5 bases). Trimming pared 7 bases from V and 4 bases from J, leaving 11 bases between. There are 13 residues in the CDR3. Germline V gives CDR1 MDHEN, CDR2 SYDVKM. This CDR3 is CASIQGGNQPQHF. CDR3 nucleotide sequence: TGTGCCAGCATTCAGGGAGGGAATCAGCCCCAGCATTTT.

This rearrangement joins TRBV19 to TRBJ2-2; possible D gene TRBD2, 6 bases. The CDR3 covers 14 residues. The germline V gene encodes CDR1 LNHDA and CDR2 SQIVND (reference sequence). Trimming took 3 bases from V and 6 from J, leaving 11 bases between them. CDR3 DNA: TGTGCCAGTAGTATCACTTGGGGGGCCGGGGAGCTGTTTTTT. Its translation: CASSITWGAGELFF.

The genes are TRBV12-3 or TRBV12-4 and TRBJ2-1; D may be TRBD2 (6 bases). The CDR3 runs to 12 residues. V was trimmed by 0 bases and J by 10 bases, leaving 7 bases between them. The CDR3 protein is CASSLARGEQFF. DNA of the CDR3: TGTGCCAGCAGTTTAGCGCGGGGCGAGCAGTTCTTC.

The chain combines TRBV5-1 with TRBJ2-3, with TRBD2 matching 7 bases. J gave up 7 bases and V 4 bases, and 15 bases lay outside the gene matches. In germline, CDR1 is SGHRS, CDR2 YFSETQ. The CDR3 is 16 residues long. This CDR3 is CASSTTGGGLTYTQYF. The CDR3 DNA is TGCGCCAGCAGCACCACGGGCGGGGGACTCACGTATACGCAGTATTTT.

The rearrangement uses TRBV5-6 and TRBJ2-7; 13 bases agree with TRBD2. The CDR3 has 16 amino acids. Germline trimming cut 3 bases from V and 2 bases from J; bases unmatched to any gene: 5. Looked up from germline, CDR1 is SGHDT and CDR2 is YYEEEE. CDR3 sequence (DNA): TGTGCCAGCAGCTCGGGACTAGCGGGGCCAACCTACGAGCAGTACTTC. Its translation: CASSSGLAGPTYEQYF. The whole variable domain, filled in from reference TRBV5-6 and TRBJ2-7, reads DAGVTQSPTHLIKTRGQQVTLRCSPKSGHDTVSWYQQALGQGPQFIFQYYEEEERQRGNFPDRFSGHQFPNYSSELNVNALLLGDSALYLCASSSGLAGPTYEQYFGPGTRLTVT.